Listed here are 25 T cell receptor beta chains from one sample, sequenced in a study of blood T cell repertoires in COVID-19. Libraries were prepared by immunoSEQ multiplex PCR; TCRdb keeps only in-frame clonotypes and omits some of them. This sample has some 140,000 clones, with 88% found just once. Sequencing was carried out using peripheral blood. Every receptor here comes from a man between 65 and 85 years old with active COVID-19.

This chain joins TRBV28 and TRBJ1-1, with D possibly TRBD1 on 6 matching bases. The CDR3 covers 13 residues. The germline V and J ends were trimmed by 2 bases and 7 bases, with 11 bases remaining between them. The germline CDR1 and CDR2 sequences are MDHEN and SYDVKM. The DNA for the CDR3 is TGTGCCAGCAGTTTAATCTCCAGGGGTGAAGCTTTCTTT. Its protein product is CASSLISRGEAFF.

This clone was counted between two and nine times. The rearrangement uses TRBV5-1 and TRBJ2-7; D is possibly TRBD1 (6 bases). Germline-derived CDR1 and CDR2 are SGHRS and YFSETQ. V lost 0 bases to trimming and J lost 3 bases, with 10 bases between them. This CDR3 spans 14 amino acids. CDR3 DNA sequence: TGCGCCAGCAGCTTGGTGCAGGGGCACTACGAGCAGTACTTC. The encoded protein is CASSLVQGHYEQYF.

J is TRBJ1-2 and V is TRBV28, with D maybe TRBD1 (6 bases). Per the germline V gene, CDR1 is MDHEN and CDR2 is SYDVKM. The CDR3 sequence is 14 residues long. The ends were cut back, 4 bases at V and 4 bases at J, with 13 bases in the middle. The chain's CDR3 is CASSSTGSTYGYTF. CDR3 coding DNA: TGTGCCAGCAGTTCCACAGGGTCCACCTATGGCTACACCTTC.

The chain joins TRBV6-5 to TRBJ1-1, with a tentative D call TRBD1 (5 bases). The CDR3 totals 12 residues. V gave up 6 bases and J gave up 4 bases, with 9 bases separating them. Germline V gives CDR1 MNHEY, CDR2 SVGAGI. The CDR3 DNA follows: TGTGCCAGCAGGGGGCGGGGCACTGAAGCTTTCTTT. Its protein is CASRGRGTEAFF.

The rearrangement joins TRBV28 to TRBJ1-1, with a weak D call TRBD1 (6 bases). V lost 7 bases to trimming and J lost 4 bases, with 13 bases between them. Germline loops: CDR1 MDHEN, CDR2 SYDVKM. The CDR3 totals 13 residues. CDR3 loop: CASTSGGLTEAFF. The CDR3 DNA is TGTGCCAGCACCTCGGGGGGCCTCACTGAAGCTTTCTTT.

The chain couples TRBV28 to TRBJ1-5; D perhaps matches TRBD1 (6 bases). Trimming stripped 8 bases from V and 2 bases from J, with 16 bases between. The germline CDR1 and CDR2 sequences are MDHEN and SYDVKM. The CDR3 spans 15 residues. Written as DNA, the CDR3 is TGTGCCAGCGCTAAACAGGGTTCCGGCAATCAGCCCCAGCATTTT. This encodes CASAKQGSGNQPQHF.

The chain combines TRBV25-1 with TRBJ2-5; possible D gene TRBD1, 5 bases. V lost 4 bases to trimming and J lost 5 bases, with 11 bases between them. The CDR3 spans 13 residues. CDR1 is MGHDK and CDR2 is SYGVNS in the germline V gene. This chain's CDR3 is CASSVGALETQYF. For the CDR3, the DNA is TGTGCCAGCAGTGTTGGGGCTTTGGAGACCCAGTACTTC.

The chain carries TRBV7-9 and TRBJ2-7; D is possibly TRBD2 (7 bases). CDR1 and CDR2 from the germline V gene are SEHNR and FQNEAQ (reference sequence). The length of the CDR3 is 16 residues. V was pared by 3 bases and J by 2 bases, with 17 bases between. The CDR3 nucleotides read TGTGCCAGCAGCTTTCCCAGGGAGGGGGGAACCTACGAGCAGTACTTC. The encoded protein is CASSFPREGGTYEQYF.

The chain carries TRBV28 and TRBJ2-1; TRBD1 aligns across 10 bases. The junction had 12 bases not matched to a gene; V was cut back by 7 bases and J by 9 bases. Germline CDR1 MDHEN, CDR2 SYDVKM. The CDR3 has 15 amino acids. The CDR3 reads CASTTGGDRGREQFF. Written as DNA, the CDR3 is TGTGCCAGCACCACCGGAGGGGACAGGGGACGTGAGCAGTTCTTC.

The chain joins TRBV2 to TRBJ1-1; D ambiguous. Trimming took 6 bases from V and 3 from J, leaving 5 bases between them. The CDR3 length is 11 residues. CDR1 and CDR2 from the germline V gene are SNHLY and FYNNEI. CDR3: CASRRDTEAFF. The CDR3 coding sequence is TGTGCCAGCAGACGAGACACTGAAGCTTTCTTT.

The chain joins TRBV14 to TRBJ1-1; possibly TRBD1 for D (6 bases). The V gene's germline CDR1 is SGHDN and CDR2 FVKESK. V dropped 2 bases and J dropped 0 bases, with 16 bases sitting between them. The CDR3 is 17 residues long. The CDR3 protein is CASSQTPGHLLNTEAFF. CDR3 coding DNA: TGTGCCAGCAGCCAAACACCGGGACACCTCCTGAACACTGAAGCTTTCTTT.

This clone was found once. The V and J genes are TRBV19 and TRBJ1-2, with 7 positions matching TRBD1. V lost 7 bases and J lost 4; bases outside the gene matches: 9. Germline V gene lookup returns CDR1 LNHDA and CDR2 SQIVND (reference sequence). The length of the CDR3 is 14 residues. Written as DNA, the CDR3 is TGTGCCAGTACTCCGACAGGGTATAGCTATGGCTACACCTTC. Its protein product is CASTPTGYSYGYTF.

Here the CDR3 DNA reads TGTGCCAGCAGCTGGGGGGGCGTTGGGTATGGCTACACCTTC. It codes for CASSWGGVGYGYTF. The chain carries TRBV7-9 and TRBJ1-2, with D possibly matching TRBD1 (6 bases). CDR3 size: 14 residues. Germline CDR1 and CDR2: SEHNR and FQNEAQ (reference sequence). V was trimmed by 4 bases and J by 5 bases, leaving 14 bases between them.

The gene calls are TRBV12-3 or TRBV12-4 and TRBJ2-7; weak D call: TRBD2 (6 bases). The CDR3 totals 12 residues. V was pared by 8 bases and J by 3 bases, with 11 bases between. CDR3 bases: TGTGCCAGCGGGTTCGGGGGCTACGAGCAGTACTTC. Amino acid sequence: CASGFGGYEQYF.

The V gene is TRBV15, the J gene TRBJ1-2; 7 positions agree with TRBD1. CDR1 LNHNV and CDR2 YYDKDF come from the germline V gene (reference sequence). The V gene end was trimmed by 3 bases and the J gene end by 4 bases; junction bases not matched to a gene: 2. The CDR3 contains 13 residues. CDR3 loop: CATSRRDSYGYTF. In DNA, the CDR3 is TGTGCCACCAGCAGGAGGGACAGCTATGGCTACACCTTC.

This chain links TRBV7-2 with TRBJ2-3; maybe TRBD1 (5 bases). Looked up from germline, CDR1 is SGHTA and CDR2 is FQGNSA. V was trimmed by 5 bases and J by 5 bases, leaving 11 bases between them. This CDR3 comprises 13 residues. CDR3 DNA: TGTGCCAGCAGCCTAGGGGCCAGAGATACGCAGTATTTT. Amino acid sequence: CASSLGARDTQYF.

The genes are TRBV30 and TRBJ1-5; D is undetermined. The CDR3 sequence is 14 residues long. V was shortened by 0 bases and J by 6 bases, with 12 bases between the two germline ends. Germline V CDR1 and CDR2: GTSNPN, SVGIG (reference sequence). The CDR3 DNA reads as TGTGCCTGGAGTGTACGCAGGAATGGTCAGCCCCAGCATTTT. As protein: CAWSVRRNGQPQHF.

CDR3: CASSVAGDGFYEQYF. The DNA for the CDR3 is TGTGCCAGTAGTGTCGCAGGGGACGGGTTTTACGAGCAGTACTTC. The chain joins TRBV19 to TRBJ2-7, with D possibly TRBD1 on 6 matching bases. Germline values: CDR1 LNHDA, CDR2 SQIVND (reference sequence). This CDR3 has 15 amino acids. V lost 5 bases and J 4 bases, leaving 18 bases between the germline ends.

This clone was observed a handful of times. The chain joins TRBV6-2 or TRBV6-3 to TRBJ2-5; 11 nucleotides match TRBD1. Trimming removed 2 bases from V and 4 bases from J; junction bases left unmatched: 3. This CDR3 comprises 15 residues. Germline V gene data show CDR1 as MNHEY and CDR2 as SVGEGT. This chain's CDR3 is CASSYAGQGAETQYF. The CDR3 region has the DNA TGTGCCAGCAGTTACGCAGGACAGGGGGCAGAGACCCAGTACTTC.

This clone was seen a single time. The gene calls are TRBV4-1 and TRBJ1-2; 7 nucleotides match TRBD1. The CDR3 extends over 14 amino acids. J gave up 4 bases and V 3 bases, and 5 bases lay outside the gene matches. CDR1 MGHRA and CDR2 YSYEKL come from the germline V gene. DNA for the CDR3: TGCGCCAGCAGCCAGTCCGGGACAGCCTATGGCTACACCTTC. This sequence encodes CASSQSGTAYGYTF.

The V gene is TRBV29-1, the J gene TRBJ2-7; maybe TRBD1 (6 bases). Germline V lookup: CDR1 SQVTM, CDR2 ANQGSEA. CDR3 size: 14 residues. The V gene lost 4 bases and the J gene lost 3 bases, with 16 bases spanning the gap. The CDR3 nucleotides are TGCAGCGTTGTTCTGATCAAGGGGGTCTACGAGCAGTACTTC. It specifies CSVVLIKGVYEQYF.

The CDR3 protein is CASSLLAGGPGSTDTQYF. Written as DNA, the CDR3 is TGTGCCAGCAGTTTACTAGCGGGAGGGCCAGGTAGCACAGATACGCAGTATTTT. V is TRBV28 and J is TRBJ2-3; 12 bases agree with TRBD2. The junction had 6 bases not matched to a gene; V was cut back by 2 bases and J by 0 bases. The CDR3 sequence is 18 residues long. Germline loops: CDR1 MDHEN, CDR2 SYDVKM. Complete variable domain (other parts from reference TRBV28 and TRBJ2-3): DVKVTQSSRYLVKRTGEKVFLECVQDMDHENMFWYRQDPGLGLRLIYFSYDVKMKEKGDIPEGYSVSREKKERFSLILESASTNQTSMYLCASSLLAGGPGSTDTQYFGPGTRLTVL.

The V and J genes are TRBV28 and TRBJ1-5, with TRBD1 matching over 7 bases. Germline V lookup: CDR1 MDHEN, CDR2 SYDVKM. There are 14 residues in the CDR3. Losses at the gene ends were 7 bases for V and 5 bases for J; bases not matched to a gene: 8. CDR3 sequence reads: CASTPGDRYQPQHF. DNA of the CDR3: TGTGCCAGCACCCCGGGGGACAGATATCAGCCCCAGCATTTT.

This clone was seen just once. The J gene is TRBJ1-1, the V gene TRBV19; tentatively, D is TRBD1 (6 bases). Germline V gene sequence: CDR1 LNHDA, CDR2 SQIVND (reference sequence). Trimming took off 7 bases at V and 4 bases at J, with 16 bases between the two ends. The CDR3 contains 14 residues. The DNA for the CDR3 is TGTGCCAGTACCAATCAGGGGTGGGGCACTGAAGCTTTCTTT. It translates to CASTNQGWGTEAFF.

The chain combines TRBV25-1 with TRBJ2-7, with no clear D. The germline CDR1 and CDR2 sequences are MGHDK and SYGVNS. The CDR3 sequence is 16 residues long. Trimming took 2 bases from V and 0 from J, leaving 14 bases between them. The DNA of the CDR3 is TGTGCCAGCAGTGAAGAAGGCAGTAGACTCTCCTACGAGCAGTACTTC. As protein: CASSEEGSRLSYEQYF.